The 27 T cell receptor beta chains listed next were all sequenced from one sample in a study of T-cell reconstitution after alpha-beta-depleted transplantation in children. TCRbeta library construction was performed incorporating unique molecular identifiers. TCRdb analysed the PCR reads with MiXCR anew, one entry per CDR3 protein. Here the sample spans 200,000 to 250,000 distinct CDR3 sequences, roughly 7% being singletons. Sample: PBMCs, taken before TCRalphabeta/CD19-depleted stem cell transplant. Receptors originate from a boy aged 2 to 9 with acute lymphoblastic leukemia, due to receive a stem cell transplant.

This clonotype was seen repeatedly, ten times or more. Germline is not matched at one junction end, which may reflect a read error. The CDR3 nucleotides read TGCAGTGCTGGAGACAGCCTTATGAACACTGAAGCTTTCTTT. Residues: CSAGDSLMNTEAFF. This chain links TRBV20-1 with TRBJ1-1, with D perhaps TRBD1 (5 bases). CDR3 length: 14 amino acids. Per the germline V gene, CDR1 is DFQATT and CDR2 is SNEGSKA (reference sequence).

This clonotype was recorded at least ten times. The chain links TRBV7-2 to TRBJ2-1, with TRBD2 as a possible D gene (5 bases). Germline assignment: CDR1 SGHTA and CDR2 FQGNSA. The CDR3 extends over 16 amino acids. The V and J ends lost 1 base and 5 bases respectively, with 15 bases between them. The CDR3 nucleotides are TGTGCCAGCAGCTTAGGCTTTAGGGCTAGCCACAATGAGCAGTTCTTC. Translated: CASSLGFRASHNEQFF.

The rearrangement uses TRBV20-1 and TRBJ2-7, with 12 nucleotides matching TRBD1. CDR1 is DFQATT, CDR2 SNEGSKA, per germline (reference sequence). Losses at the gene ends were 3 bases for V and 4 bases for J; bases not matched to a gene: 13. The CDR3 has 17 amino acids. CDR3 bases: TGCAGTGCTAGTGGGACTGATGGGACAGGGGGCTTGTACGAGCAGTACTTC. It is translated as CSASGTDGTGGLYEQYF.

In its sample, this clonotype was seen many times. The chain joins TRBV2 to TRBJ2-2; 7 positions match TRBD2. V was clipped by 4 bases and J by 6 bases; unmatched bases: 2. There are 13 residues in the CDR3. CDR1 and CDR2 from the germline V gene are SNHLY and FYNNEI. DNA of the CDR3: TGTGCCAGCAGTGCCACTAGCGCCGGGGAGCTGTTTTTT. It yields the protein CASSATSAGELFF.

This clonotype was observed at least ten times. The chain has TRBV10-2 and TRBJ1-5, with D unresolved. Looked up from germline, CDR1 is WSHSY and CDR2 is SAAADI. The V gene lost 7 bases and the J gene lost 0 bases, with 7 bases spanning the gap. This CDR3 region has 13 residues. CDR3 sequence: CASTGYSNQPQHF. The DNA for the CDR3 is TGCGCCAGCACTGGATATAGCAATCAGCCCCAGCATTTT.

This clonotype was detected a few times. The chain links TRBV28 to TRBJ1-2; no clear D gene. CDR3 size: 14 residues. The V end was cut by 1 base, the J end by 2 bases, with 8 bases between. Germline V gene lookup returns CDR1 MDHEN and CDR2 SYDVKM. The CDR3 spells CASSLSPGNYGYTF. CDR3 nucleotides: TGTGCCAGCAGTTTATCTCCGGGGAACTATGGCTACACCTTC.

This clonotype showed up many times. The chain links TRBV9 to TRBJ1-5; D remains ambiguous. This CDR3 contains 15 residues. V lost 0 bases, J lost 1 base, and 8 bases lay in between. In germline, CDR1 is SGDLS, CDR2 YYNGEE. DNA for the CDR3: TGTGCCAGCAGCGTAGCTCCGGGGAGCAATCAGCCCCAGCATTTT. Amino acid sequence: CASSVAPGSNQPQHF.

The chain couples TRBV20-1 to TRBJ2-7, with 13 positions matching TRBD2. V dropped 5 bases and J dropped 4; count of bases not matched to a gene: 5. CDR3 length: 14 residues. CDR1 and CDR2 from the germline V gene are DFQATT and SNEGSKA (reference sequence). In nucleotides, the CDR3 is TGCAGTGCTTTTCTGGGACTAGCGGGATACGAGCAGTACTTC. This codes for CSAFLGLAGYEQYF.

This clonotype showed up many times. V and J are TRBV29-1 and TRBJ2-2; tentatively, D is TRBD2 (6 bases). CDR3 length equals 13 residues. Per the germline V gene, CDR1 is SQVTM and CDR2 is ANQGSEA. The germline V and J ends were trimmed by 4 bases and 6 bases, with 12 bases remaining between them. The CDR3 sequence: CSVGRGLAGELFF. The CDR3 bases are TGCAGCGTTGGGAGGGGTTTGGCCGGGGAGCTGTTTTTT.

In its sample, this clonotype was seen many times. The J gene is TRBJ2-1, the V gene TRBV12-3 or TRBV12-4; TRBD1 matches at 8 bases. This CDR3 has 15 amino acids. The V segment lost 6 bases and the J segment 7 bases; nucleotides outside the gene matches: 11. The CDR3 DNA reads TGTGCCAGCAGAAAGCCCGGACAGGGAGTAAATGAGCAGTTCTTC. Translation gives CASRKPGQGVNEQFF.

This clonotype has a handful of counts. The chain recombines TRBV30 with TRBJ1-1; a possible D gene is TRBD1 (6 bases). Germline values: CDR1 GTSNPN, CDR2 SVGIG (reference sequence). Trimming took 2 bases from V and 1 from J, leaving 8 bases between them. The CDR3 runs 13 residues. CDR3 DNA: TGTGCCTGGAGTCAGACAGGGAACACTGAAGCTTTCTTT. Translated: CAWSQTGNTEAFF. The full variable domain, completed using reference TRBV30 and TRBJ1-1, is SQTIHQWPATLVQPVGSPLSLECTVEGTSNPNLYWYRQAAGRGLQLLFYSVGIGQISSEVPQNLSASRPQDRQFILSSKKLLLSDSGFYLCAWSQTGNTEAFFGQGTRLTVV.

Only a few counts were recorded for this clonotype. DNA of the CDR3: TGCGCCACCACCGGTTTTGTGACAGGGGACGGACGCCCACCCTTCTATAATTCACCCCTCCACTTT. Its translation is CATTGFVTGDGRPPFYNSPLHF. The rearrangement joins TRBV10-2 to TRBJ1-6; 8 bases agree with TRBD1. From germline, CDR1 is WSHSY and CDR2 SAAADI. The ends lost 10 bases at V and 3 bases at J; junction bases unmatched: 29. CDR3 size: 22 residues.

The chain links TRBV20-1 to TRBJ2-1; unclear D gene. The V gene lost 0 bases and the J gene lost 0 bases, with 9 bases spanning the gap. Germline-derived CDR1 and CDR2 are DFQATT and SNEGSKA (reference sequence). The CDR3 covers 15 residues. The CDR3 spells CSAREGASSYNEQFF. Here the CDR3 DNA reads TGCAGTGCTAGAGAAGGTGCTAGCTCCTACAATGAGCAGTTCTTC.

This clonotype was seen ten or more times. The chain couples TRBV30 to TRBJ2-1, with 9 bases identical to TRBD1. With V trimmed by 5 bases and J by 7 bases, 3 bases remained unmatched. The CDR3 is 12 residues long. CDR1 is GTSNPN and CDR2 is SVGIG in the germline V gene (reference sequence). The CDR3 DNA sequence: TGTGCCTGGGACAGGGGGGAGAATGAGCAGTTCTTC. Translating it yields CAWDRGENEQFF.

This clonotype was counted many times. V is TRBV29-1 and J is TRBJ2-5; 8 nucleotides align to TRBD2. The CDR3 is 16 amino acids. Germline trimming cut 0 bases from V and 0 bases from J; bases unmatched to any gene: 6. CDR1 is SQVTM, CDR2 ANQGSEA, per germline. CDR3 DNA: TGCAGCGTTGAAGATCGGGGTAGCGGGGACCAAGAGACCCAGTACTTC. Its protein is CSVEDRGSGDQETQYF.

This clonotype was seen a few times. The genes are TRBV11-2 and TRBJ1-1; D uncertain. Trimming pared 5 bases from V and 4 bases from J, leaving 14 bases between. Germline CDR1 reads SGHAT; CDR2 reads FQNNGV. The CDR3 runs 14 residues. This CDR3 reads CASSANRKGTEAFF. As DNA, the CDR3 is TGTGCCAGCAGCGCAAACCGCAAGGGCACTGAAGCTTTCTTT.

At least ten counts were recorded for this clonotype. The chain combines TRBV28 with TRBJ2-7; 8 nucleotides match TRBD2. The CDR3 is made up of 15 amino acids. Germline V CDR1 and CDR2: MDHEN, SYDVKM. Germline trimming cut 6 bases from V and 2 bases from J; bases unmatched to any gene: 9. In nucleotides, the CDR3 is TGTGCCAGCAGGGGACGTGCGGGAGGCCCCTACGAGCAGTACTTC. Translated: CASRGRAGGPYEQYF.

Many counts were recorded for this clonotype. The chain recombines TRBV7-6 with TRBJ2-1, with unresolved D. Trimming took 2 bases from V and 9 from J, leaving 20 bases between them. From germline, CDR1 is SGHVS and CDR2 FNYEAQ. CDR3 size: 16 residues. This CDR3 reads CASSLSPPAKTPEQFF. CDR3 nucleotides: TGTGCCAGCAGCTTATCGCCCCCGGCCAAAACCCCTGAGCAGTTCTTC.

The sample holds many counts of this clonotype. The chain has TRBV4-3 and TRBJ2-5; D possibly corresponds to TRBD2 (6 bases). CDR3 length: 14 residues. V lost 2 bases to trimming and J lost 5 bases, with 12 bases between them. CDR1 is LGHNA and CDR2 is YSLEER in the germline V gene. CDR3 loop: CASSQPGDRETQYF. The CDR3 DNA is TGCGCCAGCAGCCAACCGGGGGATAGGGAGACCCAGTACTTC.

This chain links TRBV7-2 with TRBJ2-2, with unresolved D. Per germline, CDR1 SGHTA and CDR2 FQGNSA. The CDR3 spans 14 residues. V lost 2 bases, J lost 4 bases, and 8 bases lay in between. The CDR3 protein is CASSLRRSTGELFF. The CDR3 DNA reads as TGTGCCAGCAGCTTACGGCGGTCCACCGGGGAGCTGTTTTTT.

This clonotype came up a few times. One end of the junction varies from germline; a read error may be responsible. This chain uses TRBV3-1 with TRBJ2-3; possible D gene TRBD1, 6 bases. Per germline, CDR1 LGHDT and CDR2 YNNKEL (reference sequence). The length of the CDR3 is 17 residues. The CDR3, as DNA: TGTGCCACCAGCTCGTATCTAGGGGGAGTAGGAGCAGATACGCAGTATTTT. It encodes CATSSYLGGVGADTQYF.

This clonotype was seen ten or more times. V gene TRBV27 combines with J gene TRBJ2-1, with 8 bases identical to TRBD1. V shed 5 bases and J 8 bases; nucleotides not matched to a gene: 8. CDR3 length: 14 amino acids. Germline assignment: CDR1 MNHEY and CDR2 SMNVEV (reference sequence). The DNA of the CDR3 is TGTGCCAGCAGTACAAGCGACAGGGGCTATGAGCAGTTCTTC. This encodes CASSTSDRGYEQFF.

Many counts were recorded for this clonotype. This chain's CDR3 is CASSHLNPAGNTYEQYF. CDR3 bases: TGTGCCAGCAGCCATCTAAACCCAGCGGGGAACACCTACGAGCAGTACTTC. V usage is TRBV4-2 and J usage is TRBJ2-7; 7 nucleotides match TRBD2. This CDR3 is 17 amino acids long. CDR1 LGHNA and CDR2 YNFKEQ come from the germline V gene. The J segment lost 2 bases and the V segment lost 3 bases, leaving 13 bases of the junction unmatched.

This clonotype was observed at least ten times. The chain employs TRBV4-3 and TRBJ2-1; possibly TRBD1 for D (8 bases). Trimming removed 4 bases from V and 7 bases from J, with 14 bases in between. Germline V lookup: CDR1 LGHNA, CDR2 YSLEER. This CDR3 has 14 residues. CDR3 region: CASSPLQGGNEQFF. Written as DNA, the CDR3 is TGCGCCAGCAGCCCCCTACAGGGGGGGAATGAGCAGTTCTTC.

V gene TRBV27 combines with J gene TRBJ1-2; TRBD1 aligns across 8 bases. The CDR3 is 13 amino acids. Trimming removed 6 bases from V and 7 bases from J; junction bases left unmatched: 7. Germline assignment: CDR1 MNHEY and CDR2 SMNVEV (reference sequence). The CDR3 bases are TGTGCCAGCAGCTATGACAGGGGCCGTGGCTACACCTTC. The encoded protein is CASSYDRGRGYTF.

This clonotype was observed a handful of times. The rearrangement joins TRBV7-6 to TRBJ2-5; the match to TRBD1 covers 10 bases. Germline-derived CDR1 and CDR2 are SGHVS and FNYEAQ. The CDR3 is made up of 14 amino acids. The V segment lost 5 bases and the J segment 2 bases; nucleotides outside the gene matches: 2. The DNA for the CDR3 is TGTGCCAGCAGCCAGGGACAGGGGCAAGAGACCCAGTACTTC. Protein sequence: CASSQGQGQETQYF.

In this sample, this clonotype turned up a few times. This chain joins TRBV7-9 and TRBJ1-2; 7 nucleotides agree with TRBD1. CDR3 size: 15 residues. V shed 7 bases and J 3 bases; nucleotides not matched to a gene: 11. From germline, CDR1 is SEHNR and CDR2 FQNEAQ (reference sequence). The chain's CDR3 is CASILEGGADYGYTF. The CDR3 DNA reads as TGTGCCAGCATCTTGGAAGGGGGCGCTGACTATGGCTACACCTTC.